Detailed here is one T cell receptor beta chain. This record belongs to a study of control samples from healthy donors and cancer patients. The ends were cut back, 6 bases at V and 0 bases at J, with 12 bases in the middle. The CDR3 is 14 residues long. In germline, CDR1 is MDHEN, CDR2 SYDVKM. Method: immunoSEQ multiplex PCR; TCRdb's copy keeps in-frame clones and lacks some. The table has tens of thousands of clones, roughly 77% seen once. The chain employs TRBV28 and TRBJ2-7; no clear D gene. The sequenced sample consisted of formalin-fixed, paraffin-embedded tissue. The TCR sequence derives from a male donor with melanoma. CDR3 DNA sequence: TGTGCCAGCAGAACTATTAGGGCCTCCTACGAGCAGTACTTC. This sequence encodes CASRTIRASYEQYF.